The 32 T cell receptor beta chains below come from one sample, sequenced in a study of cytomegalovirus exposure and HLA in healthy donors (dated by TCRdb to the late 2010s). The receptor library was made with the immunoSEQ multiplex PCR assay. A mixture of 60 forward primers for TCR Vbeta segments and 13 reverse primers for TCR Jbeta segments was used in the multiplex PCR. TCRdb obtained this table from immuneACCESS and retained in-frame rearrangements with V and J assigned. These tables miss some clones; where compared with another copy, unresolved V genes account for less than half of the shortfall, and the remainder is unexplained. Recorded for this sample are 60,000 to 75,000 clones; 70% to 75% of them occurred a single time. The top ten hold over 20% of the sample. The sample comprised PBMCs. These TCRs come from a woman aged 25 to 39 in good health and CMV-seropositive.

This chain links TRBV5-1 with TRBJ2-1, with a weak D call TRBD2 (5 bases). Germline CDR1 and CDR2: SGHRS and YFSETQ. There are 12 residues in the CDR3. Between the trimmed V and J ends, which lost 1 base and 9 bases, there was a span of 8 bases. The CDR3 nucleotides are TGCGCCAGCAGCTTGTCTGGACTTGAGCAGTTCTTC. This translates into CASSLSGLEQFF.

J is TRBJ1-2 and V is TRBV29-1; D not certain. The ends were cut back, 3 bases at V and 3 bases at J, with 8 bases in the middle. Germline V lookup: CDR1 SQVTM, CDR2 ANQGSEA. The CDR3 has 12 residues. The CDR3 nucleotides are TGCAGCGTTGAGGAAGCGGACTATGGCTACACCTTC. Translating it yields CSVEEADYGYTF.

The chain combines TRBV28 with TRBJ1-3, with TRBD1 identical over 8 bases. This CDR3 has 15 amino acids. The ends lost 4 bases at V and 2 bases at J; junction bases unmatched: 4. Per the germline V gene, CDR1 is MDHEN and CDR2 is SYDVKM. In nucleotides, the CDR3 is TGTGCCAGCAGTTCGACAGGGGAGGCTGGAAACACCATATATTTT. This gives the protein CASSSTGEAGNTIYF.

J is TRBJ1-1 and V is TRBV28; maybe TRBD1 (5 bases). V was shortened by 5 bases and J by 0 bases, with 13 bases between the two germline ends. Germline CDR1 reads MDHEN; CDR2 reads SYDVKM. The CDR3 length is 15 residues. CDR3 coding DNA: TGTGCCAGCAGTCCGGCAGGGCGTATGAACACTGAAGCTTTCTTT. Residues: CASSPAGRMNTEAFF.

The chain combines TRBV15 with TRBJ1-2, with D perhaps TRBD1 (6 bases). This CDR3 region has 15 residues. V lost 1 base, J lost 3 bases, and 12 bases lay in between. CDR1 and CDR2 (germline): LNHNV, YYDKDF (reference sequence). DNA for the CDR3: TGTGCCACCAGCAGAGGAGAATACAGGGACTATGGCTACACCTTC. As protein: CATSRGEYRDYGYTF.

The chain carries TRBV5-1 and TRBJ2-1, with D perhaps TRBD1 (6 bases). The V end was cut by 0 bases, the J end by 9 bases, with 7 bases between. Germline V CDR1 and CDR2: SGHRS, YFSETQ. The CDR3 totals 12 residues. CDR3 protein: CASSLGGGEQFF. For the CDR3, the DNA is TGCGCCAGCAGCTTGGGAGGGGGTGAGCAGTTCTTC.

The J gene is TRBJ1-2, the V gene TRBV6-1; 7 bases line up with TRBD1. The CDR3 spans 11 residues. J was trimmed by 8 bases and V by 10 bases; bases with no gene match: 7. The V gene's germline CDR1 is MNHNS and CDR2 SASEGT. CDR3 protein: CATGQVSGYTF. In DNA form, the CDR3 reads TGTGCCACCGGACAGGTTTCCGGCTACACCTTC.

The chain couples TRBV10-3 to TRBJ2-1, with 7 bases that match TRBD2. Germline V gives CDR1 ENHRY, CDR2 SYGVKD. J gave up 6 bases and V 3 bases, and 8 bases lay outside the gene matches. The CDR3 length is 15 residues. CDR3 region: CAISDRAGAPNEQFF. The CDR3 bases are TGTGCCATCAGTGATCGCGCGGGAGCTCCCAATGAGCAGTTCTTC.

The chain is built from TRBV7-2 and TRBJ1-1; D not resolved. Trimming removed 6 bases from V and 5 bases from J, with 13 bases in between. The CDR3 has 13 amino acids. Looked up from germline, CDR1 is SGHTA and CDR2 is FQGNSA. In nucleotides, the CDR3 is TGTGCCAGCAGTCTTTTGCCGGAGACTGAAGCTTTCTTT. Encoded protein: CASSLLPETEAFF.

This clone was seen a single time. The chain joins TRBV30 to TRBJ2-2, with TRBD2 identical over 13 bases. The CDR3 totals 19 residues. V shed 3 bases and J 2 bases; nucleotides not matched to a gene: 12. The V gene's germline CDR1 is GTSNPN and CDR2 SVGIG (reference sequence). CDR3 region: CAWRVTRGLAGYNTGELFF. CDR3 DNA sequence: TGTGCCTGGAGGGTAACCCGGGGACTAGCGGGATATAACACCGGGGAGCTGTTTTTT.

The V and J genes are TRBV7-2 and TRBJ1-2; tentative D call: TRBD1 (6 bases). Trimming took 3 bases from V and 2 from J, leaving 7 bases between them. This CDR3 is built from 13 residues. CDR1 SGHTA and CDR2 FQGNSA come from the germline V gene. The DNA for the CDR3 is TGTGCCAGCAGCTTCGACAGGAACTATGGCTACACCTTC. Its translation: CASSFDRNYGYTF.

The gene calls are TRBV29-1 and TRBJ1-2; D perhaps matches TRBD1 (6 bases). Between the trimmed V and J ends, which lost 7 bases and 5 bases, there was a span of 14 bases. CDR3 size: 12 residues. Germline V gene sequence: CDR1 SQVTM, CDR2 ANQGSEA. DNA for the CDR3: TGCAGCGCCCCGGGGCAGGGGTATGGCTACACCTTC. Translating it yields CSAPGQGYGYTF.

This rearrangement joins TRBV4-3 to TRBJ2-3, with D possibly matching TRBD2 (5 bases). The length of the CDR3 is 15 residues. The V and J ends lost 1 base and 1 base respectively, with 9 bases between them. Germline CDR1 is LGHNA and CDR2 is YSLEER. CDR3 protein: CASSQGAARTDTQYF. In DNA, the CDR3 is TGCGCCAGCAGCCAAGGAGCGGCCCGCACAGATACGCAGTATTTT.

The chain carries TRBV6-5 and TRBJ1-1; D remains unclear. V lost 4 bases to trimming and J lost 1 base, with 16 bases between them. The CDR3 sequence is 16 residues long. The V gene's germline CDR1 is MNHEY and CDR2 SVGAGI. The CDR3 reads CASSFTGLRPNTEAFF. The CDR3 coding sequence is TGTGCCAGCAGTTTCACCGGACTGAGACCGAACACTGAAGCTTTCTTT.

This clone was observed once. The chain carries TRBV30 and TRBJ2-3; D is perhaps TRBD1 (5 bases). The CDR3 loop spans 15 amino acids. Trimming removed 3 bases from V and 0 bases from J, with 13 bases in between. CDR1 is GTSNPN, CDR2 SVGIG, per germline (reference sequence). Here the CDR3 DNA reads TGTGCCTGGAGGGCTCAGGGTCTTAGCACAGATACGCAGTATTTT. Translated: CAWRAQGLSTDTQYF.

The chain joins TRBV29-1 to TRBJ1-4; 10 bases are shared with TRBD1. V trimming: 7 bases; J trimming: 8 bases; junction bases outside the gene matches: 4. This CDR3 region has 12 residues. Germline values: CDR1 SQVTM, CDR2 ANQGSEA. The DNA for the CDR3 is TGCAGCGGTCGGACAGGGGGGGAAAAACTGTTTTTT. Translating gives CSGRTGGEKLFF.

The rearrangement joins TRBV9 to TRBJ2-1, with unresolved D. The V gene lost 2 bases and the J gene lost 7 bases, with 7 bases spanning the gap. Germline loops: CDR1 SGDLS, CDR2 YYNGEE. The CDR3 is made up of 12 amino acids. CDR3 region: CASSVGENEQFF. CDR3 sequence (DNA): TGTGCCAGCAGCGTCGGAGAAAATGAGCAGTTCTTC. The full variable domain, completed using reference TRBV9 and TRBJ2-1, is DSGVTQTPKHLITATGQRVTLRCSPRSGDLSVYWYQQSLDQGLQFLIQYYNGEERAKGNILERFSAQQFPDLHSELNLSSLELGDSALYFCASSVGENEQFFGPGTRLTVL.

The rearrangement joins TRBV28 to TRBJ1-5; D possibly corresponds to TRBD1 (6 bases). Trimming took off 6 bases at V and 4 bases at J, with 16 bases between the two ends. This CDR3 is 15 amino acids long. The germline V gene encodes CDR1 MDHEN and CDR2 SYDVKM. The CDR3 DNA is TGTGCCAGCAGACGAGACAGGAGCACGAATCAGCCCCAGCATTTT. Its translation: CASRRDRSTNQPQHF. Full variable domain (missing parts from reference TRBV28 and TRBJ1-5): DVKVTQSSRYLVKRTGEKVFLECVQDMDHENMFWYRQDPGLGLRLIYFSYDVKMKEKGDIPEGYSVSREKKERFSLILESASTNQTSMYLCASRRDRSTNQPQHFGDGTRLSIL.

The rearrangement uses TRBV5-4 and TRBJ2-2, with a tentative D call TRBD1 (5 bases). The germline V and J ends were trimmed by 4 bases and 2 bases, with 18 bases remaining between them. CDR1 and CDR2 from the germline V gene are SGHNT and YYREEE (reference sequence). The CDR3 contains 17 residues. The CDR3 DNA follows: TGTGCCAGCAGCCCGGACGCATCCAGGGCCAACACCGGGGAGCTGTTTTTT. Translated, it gives CASSPDASRANTGELFF.

The chain combines TRBV5-1 with TRBJ2-5, with 9 bases fitting TRBD1. This CDR3 region has 13 residues. Unmatched junction bases numbered 1, after V lost 4 bases and J lost 3 bases. Per germline, CDR1 SGHRS and CDR2 YFSETQ. CDR3 sequence: CASSRTGEETQYF. The CDR3, as DNA: TGCGCCAGCAGCCGGACAGGGGAAGAGACCCAGTACTTC.

This clone was seen a few times. The rearrangement joins TRBV6-5 to TRBJ2-6; D is ambiguous. CDR3 length equals 15 residues. Trimming pared 2 bases from V and 0 bases from J, leaving 5 bases between. CDR1 MNHEY and CDR2 SVGAGI come from the germline V gene. Written as DNA, the CDR3 is TGTGCCAGCAGTTACACGGGCTCTGGGGCCAACGTCCTGACTTTC. Protein: CASSYTGSGANVLTF.

The chain joins TRBV10-3 to TRBJ2-5; 11 nucleotides line up with TRBD1. In germline, CDR1 is ENHRY, CDR2 SYGVKD. The CDR3 extends over 16 amino acids. Trimming at V came to 6 bases and at J to 5 bases, leaving 11 bases not matched to a gene. The CDR3 sequence is CAIRNGQGALTETQYF. As DNA, the CDR3 is TGTGCCATCAGAAATGGACAGGGGGCTTTAACGGAGACCCAGTACTTC.

The chain uses TRBV30 and TRBJ2-2, with 8 bases that match TRBD1. CDR3 length: 15 amino acids. Germline values: CDR1 GTSNPN, CDR2 SVGIG (reference sequence). V dropped 1 base and J dropped 5; count of bases not matched to a gene: 6. The CDR3 nucleotides are TGTGCCTGGAGTGGTCAGGGGGCGCGTACCGGGGAGCTGTTTTTT. It specifies CAWSGQGARTGELFF.

This rearrangement joins TRBV7-6 to TRBJ1-1; 7 bases line up with TRBD1. This CDR3 is built from 13 residues. J was trimmed by 8 bases and V by 5 bases; bases with no gene match: 8. Germline-derived CDR1 and CDR2 are SGHVS and FNYEAQ. The CDR3 sequence: CASSPTGAPEAFF. The CDR3 DNA is TGTGCCAGCAGCCCTACAGGGGCCCCAGAAGCTTTCTTT.

The gene calls are TRBV27 and TRBJ1-3, with no clear D. V shed 3 bases and J shed 0 bases, with 6 bases lying between them. This CDR3 has 14 amino acids. Germline values: CDR1 MNHEY, CDR2 SMNVEV (reference sequence). The CDR3 DNA reads TGTGCCAGCAGTTTTGGTAGCTCTGGAAACACCATATATTTT. Encoded protein: CASSFGSSGNTIYF.

The chain combines TRBV5-1 with TRBJ2-5; D is possibly TRBD1 (6 bases). This CDR3 is 16 amino acids long. Germline CDR1 and CDR2: SGHRS and YFSETQ. V gave up 4 bases and J gave up 1 base, with 17 bases separating them. The CDR3 region is CASSPTAGAIQETQYF. Here the CDR3 DNA reads TGCGCCAGCAGCCCGACGGCAGGGGCGATCCAAGAGACCCAGTACTTC. Supplemented by reference TRBV5-1 and TRBJ2-5, the full variable domain reads KAGVTQTPRYLIKTRGQQVTLSCSPISGHRSVSWYQQTPGQGLQFLFEYFSETQRNKGNFPGRFSGRQFSNSRSEMNVSTLELGDSALYLCASSPTAGAIQETQYFGPGTRLLVL.

This clone was detected only a few times. This chain connects TRBV28 to TRBJ2-1; 7 bases line up with TRBD1. V dropped 5 bases and J dropped 4; count of bases not matched to a gene: 5. CDR1 is MDHEN and CDR2 is SYDVKM in the germline V gene. This CDR3 has 14 amino acids. Here the CDR3 reads CASSTGARYNEQFF. CDR3 DNA: TGTGCCAGCAGTACAGGGGCGAGGTACAATGAGCAGTTCTTC.

This sequence joins TRBV2 and TRBJ2-3, with TRBD1 identical over 9 bases. The CDR3 totals 15 residues. V shed 7 bases and J 4 bases; nucleotides not matched to a gene: 9. Germline V gene data show CDR1 as SNHLY and CDR2 as FYNNEI. The CDR3 coding sequence is TGTGCCAGCAACCCGACAGGGGGAAACTCAGATACGCAGTATTTT. Translation gives CASNPTGGNSDTQYF.

The chain is built from TRBV2 and TRBJ2-3, with TRBD2 identical over 8 bases. The CDR3 has 17 amino acids. J was trimmed by 2 bases and V by 5 bases; bases with no gene match: 12. From germline, CDR1 is SNHLY and CDR2 FYNNEI. This chain's CDR3 is CASSRGYTSGPTDTQYF. The CDR3 DNA reads as TGTGCCAGCAGTCGAGGATACACTAGCGGCCCCACAGATACGCAGTATTTT. The complete variable domain, with remaining parts taken from reference TRBV2 and TRBJ2-3, reads EPEVTQTPSHQVTQMGQEVILRCVPISNHLYFYWYRQILGQKVEFLVSFYNNEISEKSEIFDDQFSVERPDGSNFTLKIRSTKLEDSAMYFCASSRGYTSGPTDTQYFGPGTRLTVL.

The chain is built from TRBV30 and TRBJ2-5, with 7 bases matching TRBD1. J gave up 1 base and V 3 bases, and 5 bases lay outside the gene matches. Germline V gene lookup returns CDR1 GTSNPN and CDR2 SVGIG (reference sequence). CDR3 size: 14 residues. The CDR3 bases are TGTGCCTGGAGATCGACAGGGCCCCAAGAGACCCAGTACTTC. Translated, it gives CAWRSTGPQETQYF.

The chain joins TRBV28 to TRBJ1-1, with D unclear. V was clipped by 6 bases and J by 1 base, with 6 bases between them. This CDR3 has 12 amino acids. Germline V gene data show CDR1 as MDHEN and CDR2 as SYDVKM. The CDR3 bases are TGTGCCAGCAGGGGCCCGAACACTGAAGCTTTCTTT. It is translated as CASRGPNTEAFF.

The V gene is TRBV7-3, the J gene TRBJ2-7; 13 bases are shared with TRBD2. Germline loops: CDR1 SGHTA, CDR2 FQGTGA. The CDR3 length is 15 residues. Unmatched junction bases numbered 1, after V lost 3 bases and J lost 2 bases. The CDR3 sequence is CASSLGLAGPYEQYF. CDR3 in DNA: TGTGCCAGCAGCTTGGGACTAGCGGGACCCTACGAGCAGTACTTC.